Described below is a single T cell receptor beta chain sequence and its context. This sample stems from a study of blood T cell repertoires in COVID-19. Study overall: The samples span acute and convalescent COVID-19 from the United States, Italy and Spain.

This table comes from immunoSEQ multiplex PCR, and its TCRdb copy is limited to in-frame clones, with some not included. The profile shows approximately 300,000 clones, 90% to 95% of them singletons. CDR1 and CDR2 (germline): SGHRS, YFSETQ. The CDR3 has 15 residues. V dropped 2 bases and J dropped 3; count of bases not matched to a gene: 5. The chain joins TRBV5-1 to TRBJ1-1, with 9 bases aligning to TRBD1. The clonotype comes from a woman between 25 and 40 years old who had been exposed to COVID-19. The sample taken for sequencing was PBMCs or T cells enriched from blood (not recorded which). The DNA for the CDR3 is TGCGCCAGCAGCTTTACGACAGGGGGGGACACTGAAGCTTTCTTT. Translated, it gives CASSFTTGGDTEAFF.